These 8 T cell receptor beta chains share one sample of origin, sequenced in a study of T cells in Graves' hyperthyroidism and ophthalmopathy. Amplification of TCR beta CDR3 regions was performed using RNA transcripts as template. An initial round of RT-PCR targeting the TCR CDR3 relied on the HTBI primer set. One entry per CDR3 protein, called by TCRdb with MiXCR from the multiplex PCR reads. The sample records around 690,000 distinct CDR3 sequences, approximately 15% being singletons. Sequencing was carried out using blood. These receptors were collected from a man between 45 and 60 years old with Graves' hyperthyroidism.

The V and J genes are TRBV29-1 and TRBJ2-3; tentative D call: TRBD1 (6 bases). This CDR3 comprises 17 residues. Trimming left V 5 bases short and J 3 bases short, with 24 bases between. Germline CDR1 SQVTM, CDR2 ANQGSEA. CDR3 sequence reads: CSVLSGSGDLWTDTQYF. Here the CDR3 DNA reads TGCAGCGTTTTGAGTGGCTCAGGGGACCTGTGGACAGATACGCAGTATTTT.

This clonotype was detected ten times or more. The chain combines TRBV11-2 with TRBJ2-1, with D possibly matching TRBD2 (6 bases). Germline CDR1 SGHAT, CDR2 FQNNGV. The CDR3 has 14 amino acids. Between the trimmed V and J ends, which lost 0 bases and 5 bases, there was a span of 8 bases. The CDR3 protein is CASSLDAGNNEQFF. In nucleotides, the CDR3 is TGTGCCAGCAGCTTAGATGCGGGGAACAATGAGCAGTTCTTC.

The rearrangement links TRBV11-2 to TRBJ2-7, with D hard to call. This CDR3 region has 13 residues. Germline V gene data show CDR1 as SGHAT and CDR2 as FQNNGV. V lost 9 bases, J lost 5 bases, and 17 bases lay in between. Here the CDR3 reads CASSILGVNEQYF. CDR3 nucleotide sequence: TGTGCCAGTAGTATCTTGGGTGTCAACGAGCAGTACTTC.

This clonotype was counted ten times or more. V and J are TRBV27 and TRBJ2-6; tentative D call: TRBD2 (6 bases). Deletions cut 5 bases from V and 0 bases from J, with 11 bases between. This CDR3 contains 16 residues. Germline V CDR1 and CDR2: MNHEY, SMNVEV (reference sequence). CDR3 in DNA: TGTGCCAGCAGTCCCCTCGGGGGCTCTGGGGCCAACGTCCTGACTTTC. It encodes CASSPLGGSGANVLTF.

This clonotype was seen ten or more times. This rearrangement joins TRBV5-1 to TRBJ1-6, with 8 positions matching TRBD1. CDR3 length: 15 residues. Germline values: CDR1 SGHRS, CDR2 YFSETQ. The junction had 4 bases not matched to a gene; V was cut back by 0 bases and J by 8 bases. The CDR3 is CASSLVPTGDSPLHF. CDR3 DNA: TGCGCCAGCAGCTTGGTTCCGACAGGGGATTCACCCCTCCACTTT.

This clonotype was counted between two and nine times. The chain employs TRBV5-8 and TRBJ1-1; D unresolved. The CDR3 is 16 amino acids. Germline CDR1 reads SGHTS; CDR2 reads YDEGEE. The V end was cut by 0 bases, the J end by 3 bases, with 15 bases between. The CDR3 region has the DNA TGTGCCAGCAGCTTGGGGCAGCCTGTGGGGTACACTGAAGCTTTCTTT. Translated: CASSLGQPVGYTEAFF.

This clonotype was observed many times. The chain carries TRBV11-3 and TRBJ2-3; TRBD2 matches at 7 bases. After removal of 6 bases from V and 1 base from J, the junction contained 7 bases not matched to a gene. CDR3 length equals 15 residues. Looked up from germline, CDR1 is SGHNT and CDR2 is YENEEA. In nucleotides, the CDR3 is TGTGCCAGCAGTCGGACAACTAGCGGCACAGATACGCAGTATTTT. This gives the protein CASSRTTSGTDTQYF.

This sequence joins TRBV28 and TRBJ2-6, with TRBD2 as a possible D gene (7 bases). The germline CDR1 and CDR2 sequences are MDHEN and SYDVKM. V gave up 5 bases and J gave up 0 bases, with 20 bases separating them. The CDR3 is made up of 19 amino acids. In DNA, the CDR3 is TGTGCCAGCAGTAACAGCCCGGGGGGCCCTATCTCTGGGGCCAACGTCCTGACTTTC. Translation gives CASSNSPGGPISGANVLTF. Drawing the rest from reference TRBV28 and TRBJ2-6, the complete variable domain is DVKVTQSSRYLVKRTGEKVFLECVQDMDHENMFWYRQDPGLGLRLIYFSYDVKMKEKGDIPEGYSVSREKKERFSLILESASTNQTSMYLCASSNSPGGPISGANVLTFGAGSRLTVL.